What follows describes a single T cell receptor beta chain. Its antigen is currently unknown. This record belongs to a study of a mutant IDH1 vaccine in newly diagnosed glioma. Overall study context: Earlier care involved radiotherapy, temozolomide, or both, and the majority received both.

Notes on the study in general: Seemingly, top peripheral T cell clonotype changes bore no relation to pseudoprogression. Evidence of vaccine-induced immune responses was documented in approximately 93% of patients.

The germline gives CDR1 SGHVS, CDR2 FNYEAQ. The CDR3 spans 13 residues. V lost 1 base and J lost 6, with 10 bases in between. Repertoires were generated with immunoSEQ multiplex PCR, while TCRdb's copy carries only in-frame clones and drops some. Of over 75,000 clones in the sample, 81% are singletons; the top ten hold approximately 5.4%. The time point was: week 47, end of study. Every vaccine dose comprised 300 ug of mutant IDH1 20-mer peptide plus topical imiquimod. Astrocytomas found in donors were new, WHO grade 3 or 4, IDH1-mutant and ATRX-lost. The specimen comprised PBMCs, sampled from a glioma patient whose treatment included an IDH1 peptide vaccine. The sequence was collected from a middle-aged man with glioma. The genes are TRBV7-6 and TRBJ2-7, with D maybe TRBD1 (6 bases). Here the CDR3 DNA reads TGTGCCAGCAGCTTAGATCCCAGGGGCGAGCAGTACTTC. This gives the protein CASSLDPRGEQYF.